The entry below describes one T cell receptor (beta chain). The sample comes from a study of blood T cell repertoires in COVID-19. Turning to the study itself: Some COVID-19 samples were acute and others convalescent; all came from the United States, Italy and Spain.

As originally analysed: Amplified reference gene primers provided the basis for estimating nucleated cell counts. Clones were sequenced by immunoSEQ multiplex PCR, and TCRdb holds only the in-frame ones, with some missing. D and trimming were read from the DNA, whereas the V and J calls and clone size are those reported in that table. Of 35,000 to 50,000 clones detected, roughly 80% appear once; the ten largest clones hold about 9.1%. There are 12 residues in the CDR3. CDR1 is SEHNR, CDR2 FQNEAQ, per germline (reference sequence). Trimming removed 4 bases from V and 2 bases from J, with 6 bases in between.

The rearrangement joins TRBV7-9 to TRBJ2-7; D may be TRBD2 (5 bases). The sequencing input was peripheral blood. The clonotype originates from a man aged 55 to 69 in a cohort sampled during active COVID-19. Here the CDR3 reads CASSSGTYEQYF. The CDR3 region has the DNA TGTGCCAGCAGCTCCGGGACCTACGAGCAGTACTTC.